Listed here is a single TCR beta chain. This CDR3 is 15 amino acids long. The germline gives CDR1 ENHRY, CDR2 SYGVKD. V dropped 4 bases and J dropped 0 bases, with 7 bases sitting between them. Primed by a sample-barcoded 5' primer and a J-beta primer mix, a second PCR proceeded for roughly 7 to 11 cycles. TCRdb passed the 5' RACE reads through MiXCR, listing each CDR3 protein once. Of about 750,000 distinct CDR3 sequences listed, 53% are singletons. This sample is part of a study of blood T cells in healthy people across ages. Sequenced input: blood. The source is a man at least 80 years old in good health. The chain carries TRBV10-3 and TRBJ2-6; no firm D call. In DNA form, the CDR3 reads TGTGCCATCAGTGGGACGTACTCTGGGGCCAACGTCCTGACTTTC. Protein sequence: CAISGTYSGANVLTF.